This T cell receptor beta chain is from a study of shared clonotypes between healthy human individuals. Germline V gene data show CDR1 as MNHEY and CDR2 as SVGAGI. V shed 0 bases and J shed 9 bases, with 17 bases lying between them. The CDR3 spans 15 residues. The protocol was immunoSEQ multiplex PCR, while the TCRdb copy is restricted to in-frame clones and leaves out a portion. Here the sample spans a few million clones, over 85% being singletons. Details on this clone: Antigen specificity is unknown.

General study results and limits: Against clonotypes common to all four donors, non-shared ones had lower generation probabilities.

This chain connects TRBV6-5 to TRBJ2-5; D remains ambiguous. The source is a young man in good health. Some clones in this sample may be carry-over from other donors' samples. What was sequenced was naive CD4+ T cells from PBMCs. As for subset: CD45RA+ positively selected. CDR3 sequence (DNA): TGTGCCAGCAGTTACTCGGTTCAATTGGGGTACGCCCAGTACTTC. Residues: CASSYSVQLGYAQYF.